The present T cell receptor (beta chain) was sequenced within a study of T cell changes during pregnancy in multiple sclerosis. The V gene's germline CDR1 is KGHSH and CDR2 LQKENI. V lost 2 bases to trimming and J lost 0 bases; unmatched junction nucleotides: 11. The CDR3 is 19 residues long. The protocol was immunoSEQ multiplex PCR, while the TCRdb copy is restricted to in-frame clones and leaves out a portion. The sample lists around 73,000 clones, almost 95% occurring once. The chain carries TRBV18 and TRBJ2-5; 11 bases align to TRBD2. The specimen was peripheral blood, collected in the third trimester of pregnancy. The receptor comes from a female donor in good health, enrolled as a control in a pregnancy study. CDR3 loop: CASSPTDSGRALYQETQYF. The CDR3 DNA reads TGTGCCAGCTCACCAACCGATAGCGGGAGGGCCTTGTACCAAGAGACCCAGTACTTC.